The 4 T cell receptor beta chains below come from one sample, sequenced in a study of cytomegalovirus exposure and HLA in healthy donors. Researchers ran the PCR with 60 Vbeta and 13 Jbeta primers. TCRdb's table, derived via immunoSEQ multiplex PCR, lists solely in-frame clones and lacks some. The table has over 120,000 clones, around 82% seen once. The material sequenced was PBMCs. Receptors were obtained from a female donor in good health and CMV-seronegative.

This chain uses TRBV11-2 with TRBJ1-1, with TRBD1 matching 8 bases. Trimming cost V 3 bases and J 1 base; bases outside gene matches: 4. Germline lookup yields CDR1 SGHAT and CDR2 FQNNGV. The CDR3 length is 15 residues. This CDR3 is CASSFLRGPNTEAFF. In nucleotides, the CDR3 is TGTGCCAGCAGCTTTCTCAGGGGGCCGAACACTGAAGCTTTCTTT.

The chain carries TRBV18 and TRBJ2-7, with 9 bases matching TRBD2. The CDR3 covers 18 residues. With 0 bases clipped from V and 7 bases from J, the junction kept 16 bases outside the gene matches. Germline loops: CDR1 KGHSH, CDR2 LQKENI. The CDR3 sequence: CASSPPEVAGAIPTEQYF. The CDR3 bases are TGTGCCAGCTCACCACCGGAGGTAGCGGGGGCAATACCTACAGAGCAGTACTTC. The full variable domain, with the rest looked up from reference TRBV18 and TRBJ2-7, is NAGVMQNPRHLVRRRGQEARLRCSPMKGHSHVYWYRQLPEEGLKFMVYLQKENIIDESGMPKERFSAEFPKEGPSILRIQQVVRGDSAAYFCASSPPEVAGAIPTEQYFGPGTRLTVT.

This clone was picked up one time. The CDR3 sequence: CASSEGRQRHSNQPQHF. Here the CDR3 DNA reads TGTGCCAGCAGTGAAGGTAGACAAAGACATAGCAATCAGCCCCAGCATTTT. This chain connects TRBV2 to TRBJ1-5; D call uncertain. The CDR3 runs 17 residues. Per the germline V gene, CDR1 is SNHLY and CDR2 is FYNNEI. V dropped 1 base and J dropped 0 bases, with 13 bases sitting between them.

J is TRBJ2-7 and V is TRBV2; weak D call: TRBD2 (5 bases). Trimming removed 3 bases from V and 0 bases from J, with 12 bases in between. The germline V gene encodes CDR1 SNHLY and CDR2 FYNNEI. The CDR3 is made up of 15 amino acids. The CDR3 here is CASSDRWRSSYEQYF. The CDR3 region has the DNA TGTGCCAGCAGTGATAGGTGGAGGAGCTCCTACGAGCAGTACTTC.